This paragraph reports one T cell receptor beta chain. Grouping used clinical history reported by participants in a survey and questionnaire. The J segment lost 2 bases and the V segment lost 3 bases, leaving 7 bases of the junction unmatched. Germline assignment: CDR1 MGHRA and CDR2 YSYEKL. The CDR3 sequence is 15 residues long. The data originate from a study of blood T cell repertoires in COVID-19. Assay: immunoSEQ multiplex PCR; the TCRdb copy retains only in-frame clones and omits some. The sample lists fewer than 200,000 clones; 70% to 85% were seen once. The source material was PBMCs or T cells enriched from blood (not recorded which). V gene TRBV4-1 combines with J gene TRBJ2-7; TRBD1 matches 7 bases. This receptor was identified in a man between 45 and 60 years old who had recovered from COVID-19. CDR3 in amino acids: CASSQGPGQTYEQYF. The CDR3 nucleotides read TGCGCCAGCAGCCAGGGTCCGGGACAGACCTACGAGCAGTACTTC.